This T cell receptor beta chain was observed in a study of CD8+ T cells in alopecia areata. The study, taken as a whole, reports: Lesional scalp exceeded normal scalp in clonality, especially in alopecia totalis/universalis.

It was cDNA, reverse transcribed from extracted RNA, that served as the sequencing template. The repertoire was sequenced with immunoSEQ multiplex PCR; TCRdb's copy has only in-frame clones and lacks some. The data show 150,000 to 200,000 clones, less than 80% seen once. Treatment reported: oral pan-JAK inhibitor, 5-10 mg twice daily. The sample holds a few counts of this clone. Its antigen is still unknown. Germline V gene sequence: CDR1 SGHNT, CDR2 YENEEA. V dropped 5 bases and J dropped 2 bases, with 13 bases sitting between them. CDR3 length: 15 residues. The sequenced sample was CD4+ T cells sorted from blood, obtained at week 24, from a patient treated with tofacitinib. The sequence derives from a human donor with alopecia areata. This chain joins TRBV11-3 and TRBJ2-1; no reliable D call. The CDR3 region has the DNA TGTGCCAGCAGCCAGAGTGGGCAGCCCTACAATGAGCAGTTCTTC. This translates into CASSQSGQPYNEQFF.